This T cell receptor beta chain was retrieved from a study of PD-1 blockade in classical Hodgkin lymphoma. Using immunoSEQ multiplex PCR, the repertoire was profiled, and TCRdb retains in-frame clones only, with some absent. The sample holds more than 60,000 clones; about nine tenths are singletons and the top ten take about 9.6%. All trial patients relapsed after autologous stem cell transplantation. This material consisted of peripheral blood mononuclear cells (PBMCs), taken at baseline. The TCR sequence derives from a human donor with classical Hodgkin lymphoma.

The CDR3 DNA is TGTGCCAGAAGCTTGGCCGGGACTAGCGGGAGGCTGAGCACAGATACGCAGTATTTT. It specifies CARSLAGTSGRLSTDTQYF. The chain carries TRBV5-3 and TRBJ2-3, with 15 bases lining up with TRBD2. TRBV5-3 is an ORF for which the function is uncertain. CDR3 length: 19 amino acids. Trimming cost V 0 bases and J 0 bases; bases outside gene matches: 5.